A selection of T cell receptor beta chains follows, all from one sample in a study of OX40 agonist ivuxolimab in advanced cancers. The repertoire was sequenced with immunoSEQ multiplex PCR; TCRdb's copy has only in-frame clones and lacks some. The data hold about 71,000 clones, with roughly 78% observed a single time. The input for sequencing was CD4+ or CD8+ T cells sorted from blood, taken in a trial of the OX40 agonist ivuxolimab. The receptors were gathered from an adult with an advanced solid tumor such as melanoma, head and neck, liver or kidney cancer. The CDR3 runs from the conserved cysteine through the conserved F or W. D genes are given only for firm matches. The listing skips clone size in some rows; elsewhere it reads once, few, many or a size class.

v_call	d_call	clone_size	j_call	cdr3_length	cdr3_nt	cdr3_aa
TRBV4-3	NA	NA	TRBJ1-1	12	TGCGCCAGCAGCCAAGAGGTGGGAGGAGCTTTCTTT	CASSQEVGGAFF
TRBV10-2	NA	once	TRBJ2-1	13	TGCGCCAGCAGTGAAATCCCCAGGAGTGAGCAGTTCTTC	CASSEIPRSEQFF
TRBV5-6	NA	once	TRBJ1-1	17	TGTGCCAGCAAGTCGAAGGGATACAGGGTCTGGAGCACTGAAGCTTTCTTT	CASKSKGYRVWSTEAFF
TRBV5-1	TRBD1	NA	TRBJ2-7	14	TGCGCCAGCAGCATCCCGGGACAGGGACACGAGCAGTACTTC	CASSIPGQGHEQYF
TRBV9	NA	few	TRBJ2-1	17	TGTGCCAGCAGCGGCTGGGGAGGTCAGGGTTCGAATAATGAGCAGTTCTTC	CASSGWGGQGSNNEQFF
TRBV7-2	NA	NA	TRBJ2-3	13	TGTGCCAGCAGCCCTACTAGCACAGATACGCAGTATTTT	CASSPTSTDTQYF
TRBV19	NA	few	TRBJ1-5	12	TGTGCCAGTAGTACACAGTATCAGCCCCAGCATTTT	CASSTQYQPQHF
TRBV19	NA	few	TRBJ1-1	15	TGTGCCAGTAGTCCACGACAGGAATGGTACACTGAAGCTTTCTTT	CASSPRQEWYTEAFF
TRBV6-1	TRBD1	once	TRBJ1-4	13	TGTGCCAGCAGTGGGGACAGGGGCGAAAAACTGTTTTTT	CASSGDRGEKLFF
TRBV19	TRBD1	NA	TRBJ1-3	15	TGTGCCAGTAGGGGACAGGGGATACCTGGAAACACCATATATTTT	CASRGQGIPGNTIYF
TRBV30	TRBD1	NA	TRBJ1-5	14	TGTGCCTGGAGTGGAGGGGGCCCCAATCAGCCCCAGCATTTT	CAWSGGGPNQPQHF
TRBV14	TRBD1	NA	TRBJ2-7	17	TGTGCCAGCAGCCACTATACTGACAGGGGGCGCAGGTACGAGCAGTACTTC	CASSHYTDRGRRYEQYF
TRBV28	TRBD1	NA	TRBJ1-4	15	TGTGCCAGCAGTTCCCCAGGGGGCGCGGGGGAAAAACTGTTTTTT	CASSSPGGAGEKLFF
TRBV6-5	NA	NA	TRBJ1-3	13	TGTGCCAGCGGACTTAGCTCTGGAAACACCATATATTTT	CASGLSSGNTIYF
TRBV18	NA	NA	TRBJ2-1	14	TGTGCCAGCTCACCACGACTAGGGTCCCATGAGCAGTTCTTC	CASSPRLGSHEQFF
TRBV9	NA	NA	TRBJ2-3	16	TGTGCCAGCAGCGTAGGGGGGCAGTCCCGCACAGATACGCAGTATTTT	CASSVGGQSRTDTQYF
TRBV29-1	NA	NA	TRBJ2-5	11	TGCAGCGTTGTTCCTAAAGAGACCCAGTACTTC	CSVVPKETQYF
TRBV5-6	NA	once	TRBJ2-2	16	TGTGCCAGCAGCCCGAACATGGGAGGGAACACCGGGGAGCTGTTTTTT	CASSPNMGGNTGELFF
TRBV5-1	TRBD1	NA	TRBJ1-1	15	TGCGCCAGCAGCCCGCGGGGACAGGAGAACACTGAAGCTTTCTTT	CASSPRGQENTEAFF
TRBV6-6	NA	NA	TRBJ1-1	13	TGTGCCAGCAGTTACTCTAAGAACACTGAAGCTTTCTTT	CASSYSKNTEAFF
TRBV5-1	NA	NA	TRBJ2-2	15	TGCGCCAGCAGCTTGACGGCTGCGAACACCGGGGAGCTGTTTTTT	CASSLTAANTGELFF
TRBV19	NA	NA	TRBJ2-3	15	TGTGCCAGTAAGGCCCAGGGGTTGGGCACAGATACGCAGTATTTT	CASKAQGLGTDTQYF
TRBV19	NA	NA	TRBJ1-6	13	TGTGCCAGTAGTGGCAGAGCTAATTCACCCCTCCACTTT	CASSGRANSPLHF
TRBV5-1	NA	NA	TRBJ2-7	17	TGCGCCAGCAGCCCCCGGGGAGCGGGCCTCACCTCCTACGAGCAGTACTTC	CASSPRGAGLTSYEQYF
TRBV5-6	NA	NA	TRBJ1-2	13	TGTGCCAGCAGCTTCGACACGTCCTTGGGCTACACCTTC	CASSFDTSLGYTF
TRBV7-9	NA	NA	TRBJ1-1	14	TGTGCCAGCAGCTCCTTCGGACAGAACACTGAAGCTTTCTTT	CASSSFGQNTEAFF
TRBV4-3	TRBD2	NA	TRBJ2-5	20	TGCGCCAGCAGCCAAGGGCCCTGGGGGAGCGGGGGGACCCCCGGGGAGACCCAGTACTTC	CASSQGPWGSGGTPGETQYF
TRBV4-2	NA	NA	TRBJ2-4	16	TGTGCCAGCAGCCAAGATCCAGGGGCGATTAAAAACATTCAGTACTTC	CASSQDPGAIKNIQYF
TRBV19	NA	NA	TRBJ1-4	18	TGTGCCAGTAGCAATAGTGAGGGGACATGGACAACTAATGAAAAACTGTTTTTT	CASSNSEGTWTTNEKLFF
TRBV6-5	TRBD2	NA	TRBJ2-3	15	TGTGCCAGCAGTCCCCCGGGAGGGGCTAGGGATACGCAGTATTTT	CASSPPGGARDTQYF
TRBV6-1	TRBD2	NA	TRBJ2-7	14	TGTGCCAGCAGCCTTGGACTAGCAGGCGACGAGCAGTACTTC	CASSLGLAGDEQYF
TRBV7-9	NA	NA	TRBJ2-1	11	TGTGCCAGCAGCTACAAGTTGCAACGGGTCTTC	CASSYKLQRVF
TRBV18	TRBD1	NA	TRBJ1-4	14	TGTGCCAGCTCCCCCGGGACAGGGGTCGAAAAACTGTTTTTT	CASSPGTGVEKLFF
TRBV5-1	NA	NA	TRBJ1-1	15	TGCGCCAGCAGCCCCCTCCGCCCGGGGAACACTGAAGCTTTCTTT	CASSPLRPGNTEAFF
TRBV5-1	NA	NA	TRBJ2-2	15	TGCGCCAGCAAGAGGGGGGGAGAGAACACCGGGGAGCTGTTTTTT	CASKRGGENTGELFF
TRBV19	NA	few	TRBJ2-1	13	TGTGCCAGTAGTCCTGCTAGATCGGGCGAGCAGTTCTTC	CASSPARSGEQFF
TRBV2	TRBD2	NA	TRBJ2-1	15	TGTGCCAGCAGTATGACTAGCGGGCCTACCAATGAGCAGTTCTTC	CASSMTSGPTNEQFF
TRBV28	TRBD2	NA	TRBJ2-3	14	TGTGCCAGCAGAGGACTAGCGGGACCTCATACGCAGTATTTT	CASRGLAGPHTQYF
TRBV6-1	NA	few	TRBJ2-2	14	TGTGCCAGCAGTGTTCGAAACCGTGGCGGGGAGCTGTTTTTT	CASSVRNRGGELFF
TRBV27	TRBD2	NA	TRBJ2-7	14	TGTGCCAGCAGTCCACCCAATCTAGCGGCCTCGCGGTACTTC	CASSPPNLAASRYF
TRBV19	NA	few	TRBJ1-5	15	TGTGCCAGTAGGTCTTTCTCTGGGCCCAATCAGCCCCAGCATTTT	CASRSFSGPNQPQHF
TRBV18	TRBD1	NA	TRBJ1-6	15	TGTGCCAGCTCACCGGGTGGGGACAGTAATTCACCCCTCCACTTT	CASSPGGDSNSPLHF
TRBV2	NA	NA	TRBJ2-3	15	TGTGCCAGCAGTGAAGGGGGCGGGTACACAGATACGCAGTATTTT	CASSEGGGYTDTQYF
TRBV5-1	NA	once	TRBJ2-7	12	TGCGCCAGCAGCGGAGGCGGGTACGAGCAGTACTTC	CASSGGGYEQYF